This T cell receptor beta chain was identified in a study of PD-L1 blockade in urothelial cancer. Turning to the study itself: At 6 weeks and at 3 weeks (second dose) after treatment start, blood was analyzed. Median T cell yield per blood sample was over 130,000 cells.

Each patient contributed between 1 and 8 total time points of blood mononuclear cells, pretreatment and during treatment. The V gene's germline CDR1 is SGDLS and CDR2 YYNGEE. CDR3 length equals 16 residues. The V gene end was trimmed by 2 bases and the J gene end by 8 bases; junction bases not matched to a gene: 11. Spiked synthetic TCR analogs estimated absolute template abundance per PCR. TCRdb's table, derived via immunoSEQ multiplex PCR, lists solely in-frame clones and lacks some. Here the sample spans about 88,000 clones, roughly nine tenths being singletons. The input for sequencing was PBMCs, taken around atezolizumab (anti-PD-L1) treatment. The source is a man aged 55 to 70 with urothelial cancer. J is TRBJ2-3 and V is TRBV9; 10 positions match TRBD2. As DNA, the CDR3 is TGTGCCAGCAGCGTCTCGTTTCCTAGCGGGAGCGTTACGCAGTATTTT. It encodes CASSVSFPSGSVTQYF.